A selection of T cell receptor beta chains follows, all from one sample in a study of T cell responses to AZD1222 COVID-19 vaccine. Clones were read by immunoSEQ multiplex PCR, and TCRdb kept only the in-frame ones, dropping some. The sample consists of about 98,000 clones, less than 90% of them appearing once. The sequencing used peripheral blood, collected on day 0 of AZD1222 vaccination. The receptors were sampled from an adult in good health. The CDR3 runs from the conserved cysteine through the conserved F or W. D genes are given only for firm matches. For some rows the clone size is stated as once, few or many, or as a class when expanded; others skip it.

size	D	V	J	length	CDR3	DNA
NA	NA	TRBV9	TRBJ1-1	13	CASSVGQGTEAFF	TGTGCCAGCAGCGTAGGGCAGGGAACTGAAGCTTTCTTT
NA	NA	TRBV7-9	TRBJ1-1	15	CASSLMETTATEAFF	TGTGCCAGCAGCTTAATGGAAACAACGGCCACTGAAGCTTTCTTT
NA	NA	TRBV3-1/TRBV3-2	TRBJ1-3	16	CASSQGTPFSGNTIYF	TGTGCCAGCAGCCAAGGGACACCTTTTTCTGGAAACACCATATATTTT
NA	TRBD1	TRBV30	TRBJ1-4	14	CAWRAGTANEKLFF	TGTGCCTGGAGGGCCGGGACAGCAAATGAAAAACTGTTTTTT
NA	TRBD2	TRBV7-2	TRBJ2-1	13	CASSLPRLAGFIF	TGTGCCAGCAGCTTACCACGACTAGCGGGGTTCATCTTC
once	NA	TRBV19	TRBJ1-2	15	CASSIRDGANYGYTF	TGTGCCAGTAGTATACGGGACGGCGCTAACTATGGCTACACCTTC
NA	NA	TRBV4-1	TRBJ1-4	16	CASSQEGTAGNEKLFF	TGCGCCAGCAGCCAAGAAGGGACGGCGGGTAATGAAAAACTGTTTTTT
NA	NA	TRBV29-1	TRBJ1-1	13	CSAPGGSNTEAFF	TGCAGCGCCCCGGGGGGATCGAACACTGAAGCTTTCTTT
few	NA	TRBV2	TRBJ2-2	11	CASSGLVELFF	TGTGCCAGCAGCGGCCTCGTGGAGCTGTTTTTT
NA	NA	TRBV7-2	TRBJ2-7	16	CASRMLGGMSSYEQYF	TGTGCCAGCAGAATGTTGGGCGGGATGAGCTCCTACGAGCAGTACTTC
NA	TRBD1	TRBV6-5	TRBJ1-1	15	CASSYARDREFEAFF	TGTGCCAGCAGTTATGCCCGGGACAGGGAATTCGAAGCTTTCTTT
NA	NA	TRBV19	TRBJ1-5	15	CASTAGTVGNQPQHF	TGTGCCAGTACCGCGGGCACGGTGGGCAATCAGCCCCAGCATTTT
NA	TRBD2	TRBV27	TRBJ2-3	11	CASELADQQYF	TGTGCCAGCGAACTAGCGGACCAGCAGTATTTT
NA	TRBD2	TRBV4-1	TRBJ2-7	15	CASSQGLAWDYEQYF	TGCGCCAGCAGCCAAGGACTAGCTTGGGACTACGAGCAGTACTTC
NA	TRBD1	TRBV7-9	TRBJ2-6	16	CASVGTGGSGANVLTF	TGTGCCAGCGTCGGGACAGGGGGATCTGGGGCCAACGTCCTGACTTTC
NA	TRBD1	TRBV19	TRBJ2-5	13	CASSKTGEETQYF	TGTGCCAGTAGTAAGACAGGGGAAGAGACCCAGTACTTC
NA	NA	TRBV7-9	TRBJ1-2	14	CASSLDTGLGGYTF	TGTGCCAGCAGCTTAGATACAGGGTTGGGTGGCTACACCTTC
NA	NA	TRBV15	TRBJ1-1	13	CATSRDLLAEAFF	TGTGCCACCAGCAGAGATTTGTTGGCTGAAGCTTTCTTT
once	NA	TRBV11-3	TRBJ2-7	15	CASSFETGYSYEQYF	TGTGCCAGCAGCTTTGAAACAGGGTACTCCTACGAGCAGTACTTC
NA	TRBD1	TRBV7-3	TRBJ2-6	17	CASSSPGTGRGANVLTF	TGTGCCAGCAGCTCTCCCGGGACAGGGCGCGGGGCCAACGTCCTGACTTTC
NA	TRBD2	TRBV9	TRBJ2-3	16	CASSATGTSGTDTQYF	TGTGCCAGCAGCGCCACCGGGACTAGCGGCACAGATACGCAGTATTTT
NA	NA	TRBV2	TRBJ2-1	11	CASSLTHEQFF	TGTGCCAGCAGCCTAACTCATGAGCAGTTCTTC
NA	TRBD1	TRBV19	TRBJ1-1	14	CASRHGTVFTEAFF	TGTGCCAGTAGGCATGGGACAGTGTTCACTGAAGCTTTCTTT
NA	NA	TRBV2	TRBJ1-3	15	CASSPGGVSGNTIYF	TGTGCCAGCAGTCCTGGGGGCGTATCTGGAAACACCATATATTTT
NA	NA	TRBV4-3	TRBJ1-2	15	CASSQDGFNNYGYTF	TGCGCCAGCAGCCAAGATGGGTTTAATAACTATGGCTACACCTTC
medium-sized	NA	TRBV28	TRBJ2-2	15	CASSRGLRAAGELFF	TGTGCCAGCAGCCGCGGTCTAAGGGCGGCCGGGGAGCTGTTTTTT
NA	NA	TRBV5-4	TRBJ1-3	15	CASSLAGNSGNTIYF	TGTGCCAGCAGCTTGGCCGGGAACTCTGGAAACACCATATATTTT
NA	NA	TRBV19	TRBJ2-1	18	CASSIRSDLTSSYNEQFF	TGTGCCAGTAGTATACGAAGCGACTTGACGAGCTCCTACAATGAGCAGTTCTTC
few	NA	TRBV28	TRBJ1-3	13	CASSPHSGNTIYF	TGTGCCAGCAGTCCCCACTCTGGAAACACCATATATTTT
once	NA	TRBV7-2	TRBJ1-2	15	CASSLVITDGDGYTF	TGTGCCAGCAGCCTAGTTATCACGGACGGAGATGGCTACACCTTC
NA	NA	TRBV5-1	TRBJ1-6	15	CASSLGAGSYSPLHF	TGCGCCAGCAGCTTGGGGGCGGGCAGTTATTCACCCCTCCACTTT
NA	NA	TRBV6-4	TRBJ1-2	14	CASSEDRVSGSYTF	TGTGCCAGCAGTGAGGACCGGGTCTCAGGCAGCTACACCTTC
NA	NA	TRBV6-2/TRBV6-3	TRBJ2-4	14	CASSLKLAKNIQYF	TGTGCCAGCAGTTTGAAACTAGCCAAAAACATTCAGTACTTC
NA	TRBD2	TRBV11-3	TRBJ2-1	15	CASSLGLAGNNEQFF	TGTGCCAGCAGCCTGGGACTAGCGGGAAACAATGAGCAGTTCTTC
NA	NA	TRBV14	TRBJ1-5	13	CASSQRSNQPQHF	TGTGCCAGCAGCCAGAGAAGCAATCAGCCCCAGCATTTT
NA	NA	TRBV4-2	TRBJ1-1	15	CASSQASSTNTEAFF	TGTGCCAGCAGCCAAGCTTCTAGTACTAACACTGAAGCTTTCTTT
NA	NA	TRBV28	TRBJ2-3	15	CASSLIRGSTDTQYF	TGTGCCAGCAGTTTAATACGAGGTAGCACAGATACGCAGTATTTT
NA	NA	TRBV5-1	TRBJ2-2	16	CASSTWTRPNPGELFF	TGCGCCAGCAGCACTTGGACCCGGCCTAACCCTGGGGAGCTGTTTTTT
NA	NA	TRBV20-1	TRBJ2-5	13	CSASQGGGETQYF	TGCAGTGCTAGTCAGGGCGGTGGGGAGACCCAGTACTTC
NA	NA	TRBV5-1	TRBJ1-4	16	CASSLEPTRYNEKLFF	TGCGCCAGCAGCTTAGAACCCACACGGTATAATGAAAAACTGTTTTTT
NA	NA	TRBV9	TRBJ2-2	15	CASAPRTLNTGELFF	TGTGCCAGCGCGCCGAGGACTCTGAACACCGGGGAGCTGTTTTTT
NA	NA	TRBV2	TRBJ1-6	12	CASRGEYSPLHF	TGTGCCAGCAGGGGAGAATATTCACCCCTCCACTTT
NA	NA	TRBV2	TRBJ1-1	14	CARNAGSVATEAFF	TGTGCCAGAAACGCAGGGTCGGTAGCCACTGAAGCTTTCTTT
NA	NA	TRBV6-1	TRBJ2-1	11	CASSSGYEQFF	TGTGCCAGCAGTTCCGGGTATGAGCAGTTCTTC
NA	TRBD1	TRBV4-2	TRBJ1-2	17	CASSQRDRGLGSYGYTF	TGTGCCAGCAGCCAACGGGACAGGGGCCTCGGAAGCTATGGCTACACCTTC
NA	NA	TRBV5-1	TRBJ1-1	19	CASSLRGSYGESGGTEAFF	TGCGCCAGCAGCCTACGTGGGTCGTATGGAGAGTCGGGGGGCACTGAAGCTTTCTTT
NA	TRBD1	TRBV6-1	TRBJ2-1	13	CASSEGQNNEQFF	TGTGCCAGCAGTGAGGGACAGAACAATGAGCAGTTCTTC
NA	NA	TRBV5-1	TRBJ2-7	14	CASSNTGIGREQYF	TGCGCCAGCAGCAACACTGGGATCGGCCGCGAGCAGTACTTC
NA	NA	TRBV5-1	TRBJ1-1	14	CASSLAVQNTEAFF	TGCGCCAGCAGCTTGGCCGTTCAGAACACTGAAGCTTTCTTT